These T cell receptor beta chains were read from a single sample in a study of blood T cells in healthy people across ages. TCRdb analysed the 5' RACE reads with MiXCR anew, one entry per CDR3 protein. The data show 800,000 to 950,000 distinct CDR3 sequences, with approximately 32% seen just once and about 10% held by the top ten. These data also featured in a second study, about T cells of mothers and their children.

Sequenced input: blood. These receptors originate from a woman in her thirties or forties in good health. The CDR3 runs from the conserved cysteine through the conserved F or W. D genes are given only for firm matches. Clone size appears in some rows only: once, few, many, or a class for an expanded clone.

J: TRBJ2-1
D: NA
size: NA
V: TRBV7-3
DNA: TGTGCCAGCAGCCCTGGGATTGGGGTTGACAATGAGCAGTTCTTC
CDR3: CASSPGIGVDNEQFF

J: TRBJ2-7
D: TRBD1
size: NA
V: TRBV7-2
DNA: TGTGCCAGCAGCATTAGACCGGGACAGGGGACCTACGAGCAGTACTTC
CDR3: CASSIRPGQGTYEQYF

J: TRBJ2-7
D: TRBD1
size: many
V: TRBV28
DNA: TGTGCCAGCGCAGCCGGGACAGATTTCTACGAGCAGTACTTC
CDR3: CASAAGTDFYEQYF

J: TRBJ1-4
D: NA
size: few
V: TRBV28
DNA: TGTGCCAGCAGCCGCACCCCTCAGAGGGCTAGGGGTAGAGAAAAACTGTTTTTT
CDR3: CASSRTPQRARGREKLFF

J: TRBJ1-5
D: TRBD1
size: many
V: TRBV4-1
DNA: TGCGCCAGCAGCCAAGACGACCCCAGGGGGCGCGGGAATCAGCCCCAGCATTTT
CDR3: CASSQDDPRGRGNQPQHF

J: TRBJ2-7
D: NA
size: many
V: TRBV20-1
DNA: TGCAGTGCTAGTACCGGGTCCAAATACGAGCAGTACTTC
CDR3: CSASTGSKYEQYF

J: TRBJ1-5
D: TRBD1
size: NA
V: TRBV29-1
DNA: TGCAGCGTTCGGACAGGGATTAATAGCAATCAGCCCCAGCATTTT
CDR3: CSVRTGINSNQPQHF

J: TRBJ2-7
D: TRBD1
size: many
V: TRBV3-1
DNA: TGTGCCAGCAGCCGCTTCGGGACAGGGATCGACGAGCAGTACTTC
CDR3: CASSRFGTGIDEQYF

J: TRBJ2-1
D: TRBD1
size: NA
V: TRBV2
DNA: TGTGCCAGCAGTGGGACAGGCCGCGAGCAGTTCTTC
CDR3: CASSGTGREQFF

J: TRBJ2-6
D: NA
size: few
V: TRBV7-9
DNA: TGTGCCAGCAGCTCCAGGGAGAGCTCTGGGGCCAACGTCCTGACTTTC
CDR3: CASSSRESSGANVLTF

J: TRBJ2-1
D: TRBD2
size: NA
V: TRBV28
DNA: TGTGCCAGCAGTTCATTCGGGCGGGGGGGCCTCAATGAGCAGTTCTTC
CDR3: CASSSFGRGGLNEQFF

J: TRBJ2-1
D: NA
size: many
V: TRBV18
DNA: TGTGCCAGCTCACCACCGTCTGGGTTCAATGAGCAGTTCTTC
CDR3: CASSPPSGFNEQFF

J: TRBJ2-3
D: NA
size: few
V: TRBV25-1
DNA: TGTGCCAGCAGAGCTTCGTCGGGACTTTTCAGGTCAGATACGCAGTATTTT
CDR3: CASRASSGLFRSDTQYF

J: TRBJ1-1
D: NA
size: few
V: TRBV11-1
DNA: TGTGCCAGCAGCCGCGGACGGGGGGAAGCTTTCTTT
CDR3: CASSRGRGEAFF

J: TRBJ2-1
D: TRBD1
size: NA
V: TRBV12-3/TRBV12-4
DNA: TGTGCCAGCACAGCATGGGACAGATACAATGAGCAGTTCTTC
CDR3: CASTAWDRYNEQFF

J: TRBJ2-5
D: NA
size: many
V: TRBV4-1
DNA: TGCGCCAGCAGCAACATGGGGGGGGCCAGGGAGACCCAGTACTTC
CDR3: CASSNMGGARETQYF

J: TRBJ1-2
D: NA
size: few
V: TRBV20-1
DNA: TGCAGTGCTAGAGGCGCGGGCACCAAATTACCTAACTATGGCTACACCTTC
CDR3: CSARGAGTKLPNYGYTF

J: TRBJ1-1
D: NA
size: NA
V: TRBV15
DNA: TGTGCCACCAGCAAAACGACAGGCACCAAGAACACTGAAGCTTTCTTT
CDR3: CATSKTTGTKNTEAFF

J: TRBJ2-2
D: NA
size: few
V: TRBV4-1
DNA: TGCGCCAGCAGCCAAGCCCAATTGAGGGACCCGAACACCGGGGAGCTGTTTTTT
CDR3: CASSQAQLRDPNTGELFF

J: TRBJ2-3
D: NA
size: NA
V: TRBV29-1
DNA: TGCAGCGTTGAAGATCGAAGGGGAGGACGAGATACGCAGTATTTT
CDR3: CSVEDRRGGRDTQYF

J: TRBJ2-1
D: TRBD1
size: many
V: TRBV27
DNA: TGTGCCAGCAGTAAGTACCGGGACAGGGGCGATGAGCAGTTCTTC
CDR3: CASSKYRDRGDEQFF

J: TRBJ2-7
D: NA
size: NA
V: TRBV5-1
DNA: TGCGCCAGCAGCTTGGACATGGCTTACTCCTACAAGCAGGACTTC
CDR3: CASSLDMAYSYKQDF

J: TRBJ1-2
D: NA
size: NA
V: TRBV28
DNA: TGTGCCAGCAGAGGGGGAAGTTCGGCTAACTATGGCTACACCTTC
CDR3: CASRGGSSANYGYTF

J: TRBJ2-1
D: NA
size: few
V: TRBV4-3
DNA: TGCGCCAGCAGCCAAGAAAAAAGCTCCTACAATGAGCAGTTCTTC
CDR3: CASSQEKSSYNEQFF

J: TRBJ1-5
D: NA
size: NA
V: TRBV18
DNA: TGTGCCAGCTCACCAATCCACCTAGGAGATCAGCCCCAGCATTTT
CDR3: CASSPIHLGDQPQHF

J: TRBJ1-5
D: NA
size: NA
V: TRBV12-3/TRBV12-4
DNA: TGTGCCAGCACCGAGGGGGGGGCGGGTCAGCCCCAGCATTTT
CDR3: CASTEGGAGQPQHF

J: TRBJ2-1
D: TRBD1
size: NA
V: TRBV13
DNA: TGTGCCAGCAGGTTAGAGACAGGGGGGGACAATGAGCAGTTCTTC
CDR3: CASRLETGGDNEQFF

J: TRBJ1-1
D: TRBD1
size: few
V: TRBV29-1
DNA: TGCAGCGTTTCAGGGGGCCCGGGGACTGAAGCTTTCTTT
CDR3: CSVSGGPGTEAFF

J: TRBJ2-1
D: TRBD1
size: few
V: TRBV6-2/TRBV6-3
DNA: TGTGCCAGCGTAGACAGGGTCAATGAGCAGTTCTTC
CDR3: CASVDRVNEQFF

J: TRBJ1-2
D: TRBD1
size: NA
V: TRBV14
DNA: TGTGCCAGCAGCCAAGCAGGAGTAGCAGGGGGCACGTCTGGCTACACCTTC
CDR3: CASSQAGVAGGTSGYTF

J: TRBJ1-1
D: NA
size: few
V: TRBV9
DNA: TGTGCCAGCAGCGTAGTGGGACAGAACACTGAAGCTTTCTTT
CDR3: CASSVVGQNTEAFF

J: TRBJ2-5
D: TRBD2
size: many
V: TRBV7-2
DNA: TGTGCCAGCAGCGAGCGGGGGCCCCAAGAGACCCAGTACTTC
CDR3: CASSERGPQETQYF

J: TRBJ1-2
D: NA
size: many
V: TRBV6-2/TRBV6-3
DNA: TGTGCCAGCAGAGGAGGAGATGGCTACACCTTC
CDR3: CASRGGDGYTF

J: TRBJ2-5
D: TRBD2
size: NA
V: TRBV20-1
DNA: TGCAGTGCGCGGCCAGCGGGGGGGGAAGAGACCCAGTACTTC
CDR3: CSARPAGGEETQYF

J: TRBJ2-1
D: NA
size: NA
V: TRBV4-2
DNA: TGTGCCAGCCGCGCCGGCTCCCCCTACAATGAGCAGTTCTTC
CDR3: CASRAGSPYNEQFF

J: TRBJ2-5
D: TRBD2
size: NA
V: TRBV7-2
DNA: TGTGCCAGCAGCTTAAATAGCGGGGGGGGCCAAGAGACCCAGTACTTC
CDR3: CASSLNSGGGQETQYF

J: TRBJ1-5
D: NA
size: NA
V: TRBV7-2
DNA: TGTGCCAGCAGCTTAGAGGGGGGGCATAGCAATCAGCCCCAGCATTTT
CDR3: CASSLEGGHSNQPQHF

J: TRBJ2-2
D: TRBD1
size: NA
V: TRBV18
DNA: TGTGCCAGCCGCCCGATCAGGGGGTACACCGGGGAGCTGTTTTTT
CDR3: CASRPIRGYTGELFF

J: TRBJ2-3
D: NA
size: NA
V: TRBV4-1
DNA: TGCGCCAGCAGCTCACGACTAGCAGGGGCCACCGGAGATACGCAGTATTTT
CDR3: CASSSRLAGATGDTQYF

J: TRBJ1-1
D: TRBD1
size: few
V: TRBV24-1
DNA: TGTGCCACCAGTGAGGGGGGGACAGCGGTAGAAGCTTTCTTT
CDR3: CATSEGGTAVEAFF

J: TRBJ1-5
D: NA
size: few
V: TRBV28
DNA: TGTGCCAGCAGTCTGGCCCTGGGATATAGCAATCAGCCCCAGCATTTT
CDR3: CASSLALGYSNQPQHF

J: TRBJ2-2
D: TRBD2
size: NA
V: TRBV25-1
DNA: TGTGCCAGCAGTGAATATGGGGGGGCGAACACCGGGGAGCTGTTTTTT
CDR3: CASSEYGGANTGELFF

J: TRBJ1-2
D: NA
size: many
V: TRBV24-1
DNA: TGTGCCACCAGTCAACAGGCCTACTATGGCTACACCTTC
CDR3: CATSQQAYYGYTF

J: TRBJ2-7
D: TRBD1
size: few
V: TRBV6-2/TRBV6-3
DNA: TGTGCCAGCAGTACCCTGACAGGGCGCTACGAGCAGTACTTC
CDR3: CASSTLTGRYEQYF

J: TRBJ1-2
D: TRBD1
size: many
V: TRBV27
DNA: TGTGCCAGCGGCAGGGGGGGCGGCTACACCTTC
CDR3: CASGRGGGYTF

J: TRBJ1-2
D: NA
size: once
V: TRBV4-2
DNA: TGTGCCAGCAGCCAAGATATAGAGGGGTGGGAATATGGCTACACCTTC
CDR3: CASSQDIEGWEYGYTF

J: TRBJ1-4
D: NA
size: NA
V: TRBV29-1
DNA: TGCAGCGTTGTCACAGACCAGCCTAATGAAAAACTGTTTTTT
CDR3: CSVVTDQPNEKLFF

J: TRBJ2-7
D: NA
size: few
V: TRBV14
DNA: TGTGCCAGCAGCCAATTTCTGGGTTCTGGCGAGCAGTACTTC
CDR3: CASSQFLGSGEQYF

J: TRBJ2-4
D: NA
size: few
V: TRBV15
DNA: TGTGCCACCAGCAGGGACCTTCAGGGGGCCAAAAACATTCAGTACTTC
CDR3: CATSRDLQGAKNIQYF

J: TRBJ1-1
D: NA
size: few
V: TRBV20-1
DNA: TGCAGTAAGGTCGGACAAAACACTGAAGCTTTCTTT
CDR3: CSKVGQNTEAFF

J: TRBJ2-3
D: TRBD2
size: few
V: TRBV27
DNA: TGTGCCAGCAGTCCCCACCCCGGGACTAGGGTCTCAGATACGCAGTATTTT
CDR3: CASSPHPGTRVSDTQYF

J: TRBJ1-4
D: NA
size: NA
V: TRBV28
DNA: TGTGCCAGCAGTGCCCTCGGGGGGTTAAATGAAAAACTGTTTTTT
CDR3: CASSALGGLNEKLFF

J: TRBJ2-1
D: NA
size: many
V: TRBV24-1
DNA: TGTGCCACCATACTCAGGTGCTCCTACAATGAGCAGTTCTTC
CDR3: CATILRCSYNEQFF

J: TRBJ2-4
D: NA
size: many
V: TRBV9
DNA: TGTGCCAGCGGGGGCCTAGCCAAAAACATTCAGTACTTC
CDR3: CASGGLAKNIQYF